This TCR beta chain was retrieved from a study of patients and donors after allogeneic stem cell transplantation. Losses at the gene ends were 0 bases for V and 6 bases for J; bases not matched to a gene: 4. The CDR3 is 14 residues long. The V gene's germline CDR1 is LGHDT and CDR2 YNNKEL (reference sequence). This clonotype has a handful of counts. Each CDR3 protein gets one entry after TCRdb re-called the RT-PCR reads with MiXCR. The data contain over 130,000 distinct CDR3 sequences, approximately 35% of them singletons. Sequencing was done on a sample of blood, either unsorted or a sorted T cell fraction (not recorded which). The TCR was taken from a human donor who was either an allogeneic HSCT recipient or a stem cell or donor lymphocyte infusion donor (not recorded which). It is not recorded whose cells these are; they may come from a transplant donor. The chain uses TRBV3-1 and TRBJ1-2; 7 bases are shared with TRBD1. DNA for the CDR3: TGTGCCAGCAGCCAAGAGACAGGGATCAATGGCTACACCTTC. Translation: CASSQETGINGYTF.